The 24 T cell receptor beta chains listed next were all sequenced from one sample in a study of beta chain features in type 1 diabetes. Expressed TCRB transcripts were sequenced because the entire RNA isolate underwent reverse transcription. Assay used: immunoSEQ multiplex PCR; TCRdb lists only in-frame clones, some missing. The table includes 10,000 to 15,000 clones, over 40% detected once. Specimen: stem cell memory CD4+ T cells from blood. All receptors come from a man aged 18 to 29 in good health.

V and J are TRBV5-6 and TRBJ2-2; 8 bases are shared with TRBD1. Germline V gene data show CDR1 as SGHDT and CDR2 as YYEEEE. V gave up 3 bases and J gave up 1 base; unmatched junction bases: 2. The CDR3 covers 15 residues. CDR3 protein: CASSSGTGNTGELFF. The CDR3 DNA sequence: TGTGCCAGCAGCTCCGGGACAGGGAACACCGGGGAGCTGTTTTTT.

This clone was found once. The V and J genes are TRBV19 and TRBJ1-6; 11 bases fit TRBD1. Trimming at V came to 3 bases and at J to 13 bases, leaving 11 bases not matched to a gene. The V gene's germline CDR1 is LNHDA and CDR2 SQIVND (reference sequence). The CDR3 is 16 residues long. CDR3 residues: CASSIPGQGAQRPLHF. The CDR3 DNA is TGTGCCAGTAGTATTCCCGGACAGGGGGCGCAAAGGCCCCTCCACTTT. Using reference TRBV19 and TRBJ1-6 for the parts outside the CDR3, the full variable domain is DGGITQSPKYLFRKEGQNVTLSCEQNLNHDAMYWYRQDPGQGLRLIYYSQIVNDFQKGDIAEGYSVSREKKESFPLTVTSAQKNPTAFYLCASSIPGQGAQRPLHFGNGTRLTVT.

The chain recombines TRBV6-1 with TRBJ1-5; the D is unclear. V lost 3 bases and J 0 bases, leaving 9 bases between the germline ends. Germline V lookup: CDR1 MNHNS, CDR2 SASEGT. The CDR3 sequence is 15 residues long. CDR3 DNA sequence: TGTGCCAGCAGTGACGCACAATATAGCAATCAGCCCCAGCATTTT. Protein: CASSDAQYSNQPQHF.

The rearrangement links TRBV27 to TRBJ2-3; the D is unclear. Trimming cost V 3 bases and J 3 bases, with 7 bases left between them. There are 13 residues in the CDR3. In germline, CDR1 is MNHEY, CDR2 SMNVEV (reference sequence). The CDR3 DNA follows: TGTGCCAGCAGTTTTGTACAAACAGATACGCAGTATTTT. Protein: CASSFVQTDTQYF.

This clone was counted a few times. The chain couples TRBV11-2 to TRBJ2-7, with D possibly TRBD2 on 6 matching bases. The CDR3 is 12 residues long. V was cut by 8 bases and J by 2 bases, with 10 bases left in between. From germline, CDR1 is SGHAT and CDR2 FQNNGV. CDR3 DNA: TGTGCCAGCGGCGGGGACGCCTACGAGCAGTACTTC. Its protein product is CASGGDAYEQYF.

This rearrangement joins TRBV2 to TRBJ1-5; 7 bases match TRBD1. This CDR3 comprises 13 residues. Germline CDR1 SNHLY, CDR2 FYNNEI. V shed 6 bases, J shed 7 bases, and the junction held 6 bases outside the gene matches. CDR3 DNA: TGTGCCAGCAGATGGCAGGGGGGCCAGCCCCAGCATTTT. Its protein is CASRWQGGQPQHF.

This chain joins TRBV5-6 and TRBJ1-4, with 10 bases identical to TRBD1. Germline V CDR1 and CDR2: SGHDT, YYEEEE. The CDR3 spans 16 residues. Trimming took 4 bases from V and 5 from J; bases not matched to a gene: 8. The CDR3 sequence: CASSLRMTGGNEKLFF. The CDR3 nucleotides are TGTGCCAGCAGCCTCCGGATGACAGGGGGCAATGAAAAACTGTTTTTT.

CDR3 amino acids: CASSVEMEGNSPLHF. DNA for the CDR3: TGTGCCAGCAGCGTAGAAATGGAGGGGAATTCACCCCTCCACTTT. V gene TRBV9 combines with J gene TRBJ1-6, with D possibly matching TRBD1 (5 bases). The length of the CDR3 is 15 residues. V lost 0 bases and J 7 bases, leaving 11 bases between the germline ends. Germline V gene data show CDR1 as SGDLS and CDR2 as YYNGEE.

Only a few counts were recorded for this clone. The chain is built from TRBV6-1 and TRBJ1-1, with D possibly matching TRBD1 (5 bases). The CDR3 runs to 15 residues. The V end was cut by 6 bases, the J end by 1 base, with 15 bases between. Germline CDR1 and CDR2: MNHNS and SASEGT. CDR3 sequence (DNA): TGTGCCAGCAGCCTAACTGGGGGGGGGAACACTGAAGCTTTCTTT. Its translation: CASSLTGGGNTEAFF.

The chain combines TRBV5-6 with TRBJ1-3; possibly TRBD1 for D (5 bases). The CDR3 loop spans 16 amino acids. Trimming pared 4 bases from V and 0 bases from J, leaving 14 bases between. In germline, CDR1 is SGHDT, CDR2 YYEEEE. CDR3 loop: CASSRSPTVSGNTIYF. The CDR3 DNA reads TGTGCCAGCAGCCGTTCCCCGACAGTCTCTGGAAACACCATATATTTT.

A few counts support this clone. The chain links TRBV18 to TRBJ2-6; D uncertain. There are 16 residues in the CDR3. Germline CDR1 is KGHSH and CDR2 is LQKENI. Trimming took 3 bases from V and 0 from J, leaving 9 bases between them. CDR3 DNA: TGTGCCAGCTCACCCTTGCAACTCTCTGGGGCCAACGTCCTGACTTTC. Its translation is CASSPLQLSGANVLTF.

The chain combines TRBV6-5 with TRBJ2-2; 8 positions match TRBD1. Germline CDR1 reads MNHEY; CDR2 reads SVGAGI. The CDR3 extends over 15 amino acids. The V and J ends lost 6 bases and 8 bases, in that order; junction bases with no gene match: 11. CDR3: CASRPTGGVLGELFF. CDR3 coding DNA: TGTGCCAGCAGGCCTACAGGGGGAGTTTTGGGGGAGCTGTTTTTT.

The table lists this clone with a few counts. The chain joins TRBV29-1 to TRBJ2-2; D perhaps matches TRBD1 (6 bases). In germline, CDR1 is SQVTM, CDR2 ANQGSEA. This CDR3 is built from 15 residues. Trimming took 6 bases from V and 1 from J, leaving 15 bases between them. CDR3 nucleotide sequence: TGCAGCGTGGGGGCTAGTTCTAAGAACACCGGGGAGCTGTTTTTT. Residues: CSVGASSKNTGELFF.

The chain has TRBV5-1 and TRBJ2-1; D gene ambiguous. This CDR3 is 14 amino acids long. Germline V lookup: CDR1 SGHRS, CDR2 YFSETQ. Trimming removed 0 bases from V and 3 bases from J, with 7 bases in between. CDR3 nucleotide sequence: TGCGCCAGCAGCTTGGGTACAGTCTACAATGAGCAGTTCTTC. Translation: CASSLGTVYNEQFF.

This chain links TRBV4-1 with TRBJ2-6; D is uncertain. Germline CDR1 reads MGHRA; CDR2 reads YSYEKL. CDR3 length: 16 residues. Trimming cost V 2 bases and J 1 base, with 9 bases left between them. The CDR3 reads CASSQPEISGANVLTF. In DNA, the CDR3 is TGCGCCAGCAGCCAACCCGAGATTTCTGGGGCCAACGTCCTGACTTTC.

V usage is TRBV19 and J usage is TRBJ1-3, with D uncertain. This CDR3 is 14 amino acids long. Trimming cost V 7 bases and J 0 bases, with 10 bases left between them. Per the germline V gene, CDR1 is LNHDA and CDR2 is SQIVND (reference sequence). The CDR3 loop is CASTLGSSGNTIYF. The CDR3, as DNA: TGTGCCAGTACTCTCGGGTCCTCTGGAAACACCATATATTTT.

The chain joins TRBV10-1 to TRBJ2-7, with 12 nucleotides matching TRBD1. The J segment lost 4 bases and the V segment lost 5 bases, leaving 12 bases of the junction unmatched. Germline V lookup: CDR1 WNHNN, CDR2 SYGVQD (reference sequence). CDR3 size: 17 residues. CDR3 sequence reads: CASSSRPGTGGFYEQYF. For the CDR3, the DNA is TGCGCCAGCAGTTCCAGACCCGGGACAGGGGGCTTTTACGAGCAGTACTTC.

CDR3 sequence (DNA): TGTGCCAGCAGTGAAGATCTAAACTATGGCTACACCTTC. It encodes CASSEDLNYGYTF. This rearrangement joins TRBV6-1 to TRBJ1-2; the D is unclear. Trimming shortened V by 1 base and J by 2 bases, and 5 bases separated the two germline ends. The CDR3 is 13 residues long. In germline, CDR1 is MNHNS, CDR2 SASEGT.

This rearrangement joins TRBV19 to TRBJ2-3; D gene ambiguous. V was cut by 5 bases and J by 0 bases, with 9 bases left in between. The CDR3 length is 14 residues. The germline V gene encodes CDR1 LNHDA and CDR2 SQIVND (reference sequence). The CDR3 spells CASSPTSSTDTQYF. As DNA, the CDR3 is TGTGCCAGTAGTCCGACTTCTAGCACAGATACGCAGTATTTT.

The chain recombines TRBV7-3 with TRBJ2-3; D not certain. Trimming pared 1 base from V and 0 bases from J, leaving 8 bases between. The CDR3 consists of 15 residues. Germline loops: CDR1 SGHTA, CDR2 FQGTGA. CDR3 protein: CASSLMGHSTDTQYF. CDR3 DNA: TGTGCCAGCAGCTTAATGGGCCATAGCACAGATACGCAGTATTTT.

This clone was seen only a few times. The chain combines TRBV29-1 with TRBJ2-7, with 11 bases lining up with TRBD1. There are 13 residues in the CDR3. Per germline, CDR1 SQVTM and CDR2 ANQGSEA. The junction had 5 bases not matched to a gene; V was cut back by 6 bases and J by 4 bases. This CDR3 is CSVRDRGIYEQYF. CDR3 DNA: TGCAGCGTCCGGGACAGGGGGATATACGAGCAGTACTTC.

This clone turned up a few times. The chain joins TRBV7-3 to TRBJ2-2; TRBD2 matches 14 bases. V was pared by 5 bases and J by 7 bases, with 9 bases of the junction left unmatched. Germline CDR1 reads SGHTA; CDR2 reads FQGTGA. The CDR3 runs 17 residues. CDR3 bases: TGTGCCAGCAGCACCGGACTAGCGGGGGGACCGGGCGGGGAGCTGTTTTTT. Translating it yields CASSTGLAGGPGGELFF.

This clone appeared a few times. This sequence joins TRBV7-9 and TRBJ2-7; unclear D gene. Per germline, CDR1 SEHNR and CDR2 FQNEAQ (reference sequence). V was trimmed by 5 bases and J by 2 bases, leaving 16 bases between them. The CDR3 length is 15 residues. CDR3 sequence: CASSQTPGQPYEQYF. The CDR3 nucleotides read TGTGCCAGCAGCCAAACACCGGGTCAGCCCTACGAGCAGTACTTC. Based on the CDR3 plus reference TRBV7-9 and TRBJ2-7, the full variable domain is DTGVSQNPRHKITKRGQNVTFRCDPISEHNRLYWYRQTLGQGPEFLTYFQNEAQLEKSRLLSDRFSAERPKGSFSTLEIQRTEQGDSAMYLCASSQTPGQPYEQYFGPGTRLTVT.

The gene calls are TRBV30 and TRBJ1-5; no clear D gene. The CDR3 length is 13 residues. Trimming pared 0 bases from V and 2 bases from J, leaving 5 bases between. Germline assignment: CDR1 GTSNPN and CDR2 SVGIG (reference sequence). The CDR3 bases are TGTGCCTGGAGTGTACCGGGCAATCAGCCCCAGCATTTT. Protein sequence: CAWSVPGNQPQHF.